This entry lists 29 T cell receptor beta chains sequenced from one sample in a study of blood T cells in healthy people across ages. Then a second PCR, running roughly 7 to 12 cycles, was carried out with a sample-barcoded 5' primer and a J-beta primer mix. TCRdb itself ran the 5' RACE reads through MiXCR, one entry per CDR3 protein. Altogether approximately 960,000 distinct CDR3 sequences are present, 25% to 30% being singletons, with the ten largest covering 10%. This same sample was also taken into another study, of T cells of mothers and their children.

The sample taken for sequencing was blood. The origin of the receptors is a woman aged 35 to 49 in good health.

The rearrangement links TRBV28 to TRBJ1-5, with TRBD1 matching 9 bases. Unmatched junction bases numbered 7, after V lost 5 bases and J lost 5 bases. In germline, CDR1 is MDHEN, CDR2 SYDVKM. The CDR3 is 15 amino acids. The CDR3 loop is CASSTTGGRDQPQHF. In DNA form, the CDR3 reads TGTGCCAGCAGTACCACAGGGGGCCGGGATCAGCCCCAGCATTTT.

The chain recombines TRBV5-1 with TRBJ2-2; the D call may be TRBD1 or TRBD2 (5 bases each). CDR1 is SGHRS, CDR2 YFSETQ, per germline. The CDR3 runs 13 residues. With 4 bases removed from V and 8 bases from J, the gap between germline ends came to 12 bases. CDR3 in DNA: TGCGCCAGCAGCACCCGGGACGGGGGGGAGCTGTTTTTT. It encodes CASSTRDGGELFF.

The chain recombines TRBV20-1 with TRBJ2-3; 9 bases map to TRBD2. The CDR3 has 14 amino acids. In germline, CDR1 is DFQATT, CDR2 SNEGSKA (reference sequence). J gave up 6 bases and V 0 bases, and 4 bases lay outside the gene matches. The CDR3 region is CSARERGGHDTQYF. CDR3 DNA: TGCAGTGCTAGAGAGCGGGGGGGTCACGATACGCAGTATTTT.

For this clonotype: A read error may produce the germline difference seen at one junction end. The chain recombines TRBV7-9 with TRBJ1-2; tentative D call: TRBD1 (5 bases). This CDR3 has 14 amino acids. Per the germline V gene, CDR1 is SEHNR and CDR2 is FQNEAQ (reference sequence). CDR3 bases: TGTGCCGGCAGCCCCGTAGGGACTCCCTATGGCTACACCTTC. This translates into CAGSPVGTPYGYTF.

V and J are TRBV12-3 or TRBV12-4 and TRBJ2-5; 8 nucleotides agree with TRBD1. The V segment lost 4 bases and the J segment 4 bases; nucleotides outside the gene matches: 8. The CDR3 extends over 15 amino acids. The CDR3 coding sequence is TGTGCCAGCAGTTCCCAGACAGGGGTGGGAGAGACCCAGTACTTC. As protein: CASSSQTGVGETQYF.

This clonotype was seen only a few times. This CDR3 reads CASRGTGHSNQPQHF. The CDR3, as DNA: TGTGCCAGCAGAGGGACAGGGCATAGCAATCAGCCCCAGCATTTT. The chain carries TRBV2 and TRBJ1-5, with 9 positions matching TRBD1. The CDR3 loop spans 15 amino acids. V shed 6 bases, J shed 0 bases, and the junction held 3 bases outside the gene matches. In germline, CDR1 is SNHLY, CDR2 FYNNEI.

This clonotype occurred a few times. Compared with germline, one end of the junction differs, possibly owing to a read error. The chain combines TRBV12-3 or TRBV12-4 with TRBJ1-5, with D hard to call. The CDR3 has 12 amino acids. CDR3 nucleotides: TGTGCCAGCAGTTTAATGGATCAGCCCCGGCATTTT. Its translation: CASSLMDQPRHF.

The CDR3 nucleotides are TGTGCCAGCAGTTGCACAGGGGGGTACGATGAGCAGTTCTTC. Amino acids: CASSCTGGYDEQFF. The gene calls are TRBV6-5 and TRBJ2-1; 8 positions agree with TRBD1. Trimming took 4 bases from V and 8 from J; bases not matched to a gene: 7. Germline-derived CDR1 and CDR2 are MNHEY and SVGAGI. CDR3 length equals 14 residues.

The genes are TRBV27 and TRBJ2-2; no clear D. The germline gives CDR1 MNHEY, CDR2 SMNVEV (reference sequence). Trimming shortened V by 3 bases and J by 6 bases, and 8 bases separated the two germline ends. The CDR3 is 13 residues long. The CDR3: CASSFGFPGELFF. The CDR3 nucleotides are TGTGCCAGCAGTTTTGGGTTTCCCGGGGAGCTGTTTTTT.

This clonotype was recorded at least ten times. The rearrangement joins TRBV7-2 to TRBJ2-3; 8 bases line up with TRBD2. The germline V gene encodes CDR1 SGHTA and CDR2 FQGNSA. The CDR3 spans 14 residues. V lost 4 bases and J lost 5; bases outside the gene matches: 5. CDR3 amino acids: CASSSGLAGDTQYF. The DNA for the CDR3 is TGTGCCAGCAGCTCAGGACTAGCAGGAGATACGCAGTATTTT.

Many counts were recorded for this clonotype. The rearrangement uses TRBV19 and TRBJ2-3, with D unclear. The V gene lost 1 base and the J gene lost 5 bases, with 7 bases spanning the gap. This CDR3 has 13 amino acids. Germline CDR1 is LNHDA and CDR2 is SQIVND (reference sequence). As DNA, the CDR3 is TGTGCCAGTAGTATAGGTAGGGAAGATACGCAGTATTTT. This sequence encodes CASSIGREDTQYF.

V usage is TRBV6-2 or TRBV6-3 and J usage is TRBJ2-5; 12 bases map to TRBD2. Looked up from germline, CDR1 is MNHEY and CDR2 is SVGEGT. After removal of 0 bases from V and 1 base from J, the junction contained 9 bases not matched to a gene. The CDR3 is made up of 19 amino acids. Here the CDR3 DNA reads TGTGCCAGCAGTTACTCGAGGGCTAGCGGGGGGGATCGCCAAGAGACCCAGTACTTC. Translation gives CASSYSRASGGDRQETQYF.

The CDR3 loop is CASSREGSAYEQYF. The CDR3 coding sequence is TGTGCCAGCAGCCGCGAGGGGTCAGCCTACGAGCAGTACTTC. This sequence joins TRBV3-1 and TRBJ2-7, with D perhaps given as TRBD1 or TRBD2 (5 bases each). The CDR3 covers 14 residues. The V gene lost 4 bases and the J gene lost 2 bases, with 12 bases spanning the gap. Germline V gene lookup returns CDR1 LGHDT and CDR2 YNNKEL (reference sequence).

The CDR3 reads CASTYSGGWNYSYTF. As DNA, the CDR3 is TGTGCCAGTACCTACTCTGGAGGGTGGAACTACAGCTACACCTTC. This chain joins TRBV19 and TRBJ1-2; unclear D gene. The V end lost 7 bases, the J end lost 9 bases, and 24 bases lay between the germline ends. Germline V CDR1 and CDR2: LNHDA, SQIVND (reference sequence). The CDR3 has 15 amino acids.

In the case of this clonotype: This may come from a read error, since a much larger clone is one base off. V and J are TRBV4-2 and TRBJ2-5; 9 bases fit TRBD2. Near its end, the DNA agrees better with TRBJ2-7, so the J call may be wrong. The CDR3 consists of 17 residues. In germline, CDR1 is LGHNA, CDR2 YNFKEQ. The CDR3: CASSQGPSGVAPYEQYF. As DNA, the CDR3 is TGTGCCAGCAGCCAGGGTCCTAGCGGGGTTGCCCCCTACGAGCAGTACTTC.

The CDR3 spells CASSWSYQETQYF. The CDR3 DNA is TGTGCCAGCAGTTGGTCGTACCAAGAGACCCAGTACTTC. The rearrangement joins TRBV2 to TRBJ2-5, with D hard to call. The germline CDR1 and CDR2 sequences are SNHLY and FYNNEI. The CDR3 sequence is 13 residues long. Trimming removed 5 bases from V and 0 bases from J, with 7 bases in between.

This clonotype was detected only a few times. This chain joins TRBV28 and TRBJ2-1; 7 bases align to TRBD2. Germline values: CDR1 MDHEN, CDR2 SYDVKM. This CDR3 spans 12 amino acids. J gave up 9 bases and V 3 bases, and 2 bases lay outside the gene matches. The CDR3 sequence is CASSFLAVEQFF. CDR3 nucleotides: TGTGCCAGCAGTTTTCTAGCGGTTGAGCAGTTCTTC.

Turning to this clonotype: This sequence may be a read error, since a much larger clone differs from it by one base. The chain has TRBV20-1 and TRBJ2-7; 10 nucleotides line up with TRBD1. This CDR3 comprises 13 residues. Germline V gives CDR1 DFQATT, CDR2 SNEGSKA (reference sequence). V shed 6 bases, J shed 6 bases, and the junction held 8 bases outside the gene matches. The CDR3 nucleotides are TGCAGTGCGGCGACAGGGGGCAAGGGCGAGCAGTACTTC. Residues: CSAATGGKGEQYF.

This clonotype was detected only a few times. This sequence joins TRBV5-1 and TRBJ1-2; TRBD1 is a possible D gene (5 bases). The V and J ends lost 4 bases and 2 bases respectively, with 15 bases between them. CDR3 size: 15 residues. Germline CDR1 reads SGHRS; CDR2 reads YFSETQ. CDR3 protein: CASSPGAGTNYGYTF. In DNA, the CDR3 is TGCGCCAGCAGCCCCGGAGCAGGGACCAACTATGGCTACACCTTC.

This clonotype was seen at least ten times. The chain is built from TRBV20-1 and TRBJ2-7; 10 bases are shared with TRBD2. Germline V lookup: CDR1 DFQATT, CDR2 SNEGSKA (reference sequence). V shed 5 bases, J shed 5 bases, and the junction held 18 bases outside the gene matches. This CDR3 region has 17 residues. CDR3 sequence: CSAPPRGGSGGLDEQYF. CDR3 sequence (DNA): TGCAGTGCTCCTCCTCGAGGTGGTAGCGGGGGGCTGGACGAGCAGTACTTC.

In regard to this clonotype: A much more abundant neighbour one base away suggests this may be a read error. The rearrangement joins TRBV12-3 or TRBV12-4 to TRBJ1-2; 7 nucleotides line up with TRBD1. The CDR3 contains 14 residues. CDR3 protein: CASSRDSRANGCTF. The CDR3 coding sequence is TGTGCCAGCAGTCGGGACAGCCGGGCGAATGGCTGCACCTTC.

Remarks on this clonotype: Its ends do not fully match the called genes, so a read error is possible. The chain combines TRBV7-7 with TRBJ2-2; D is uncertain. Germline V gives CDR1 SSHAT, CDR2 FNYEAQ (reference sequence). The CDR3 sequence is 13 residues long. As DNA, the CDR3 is TGTGCTAGCAGCCTCGATACAACGGGTGGGCTGTTTTTT. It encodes CASSLDTTGGLFF. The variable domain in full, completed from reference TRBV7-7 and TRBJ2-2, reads GAGVSQSPRYKVTKRGQDVTLRCDPISSHATLYWYQQALGQGPEFLTYFNYEAQPDKSGLPSDRFSAERPEGSISTLTIQRTEQRDSAMYRCASSLDTTGGLFFGEGSRLTVL.

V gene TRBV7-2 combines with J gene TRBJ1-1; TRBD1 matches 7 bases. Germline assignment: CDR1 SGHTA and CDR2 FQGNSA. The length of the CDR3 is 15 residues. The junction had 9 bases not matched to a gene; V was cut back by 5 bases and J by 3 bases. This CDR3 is CASSTRQGTYTEAFF. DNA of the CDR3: TGTGCCAGCAGCACCCGACAGGGTACGTACACTGAAGCTTTCTTT.

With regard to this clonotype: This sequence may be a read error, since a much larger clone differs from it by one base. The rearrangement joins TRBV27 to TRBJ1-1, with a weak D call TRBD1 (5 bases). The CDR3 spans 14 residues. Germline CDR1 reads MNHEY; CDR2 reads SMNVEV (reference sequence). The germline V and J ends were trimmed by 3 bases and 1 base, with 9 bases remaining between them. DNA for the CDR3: TGTGCCAGCAGTTTCGAGGGGCCGAACACTGAAGCTTTCTTT. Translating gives CASSFEGPNTEAFF.

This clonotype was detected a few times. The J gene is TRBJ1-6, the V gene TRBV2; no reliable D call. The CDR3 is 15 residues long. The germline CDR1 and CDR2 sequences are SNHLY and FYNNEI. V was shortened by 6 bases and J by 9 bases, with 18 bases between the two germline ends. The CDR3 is CASRPERAGGSPLHF. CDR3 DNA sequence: TGTGCCAGCAGGCCCGAGAGGGCAGGCGGTTCACCCCTCCACTTT.

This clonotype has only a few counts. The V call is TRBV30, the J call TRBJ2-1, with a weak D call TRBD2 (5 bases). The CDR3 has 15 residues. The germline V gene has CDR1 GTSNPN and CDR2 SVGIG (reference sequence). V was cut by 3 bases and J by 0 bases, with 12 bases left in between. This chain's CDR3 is CAWSPGISSYNEQFF. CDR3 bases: TGTGCCTGGAGCCCCGGGATTAGCTCCTACAATGAGCAGTTCTTC.

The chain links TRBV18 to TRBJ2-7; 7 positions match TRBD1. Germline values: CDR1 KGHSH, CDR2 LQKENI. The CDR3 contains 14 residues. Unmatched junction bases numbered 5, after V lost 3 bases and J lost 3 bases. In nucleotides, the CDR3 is TGTGCCAGCTCACCGTCCGGACAGGACTACGAGCAGTACTTC. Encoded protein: CASSPSGQDYEQYF.

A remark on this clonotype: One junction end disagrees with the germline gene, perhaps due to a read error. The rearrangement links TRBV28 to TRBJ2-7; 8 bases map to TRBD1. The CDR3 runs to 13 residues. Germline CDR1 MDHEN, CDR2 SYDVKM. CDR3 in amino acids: CAGSLGQGSEQYF. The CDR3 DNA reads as TGTGCCGGCAGTTTAGGACAGGGTAGCGAGCAGTACTTC. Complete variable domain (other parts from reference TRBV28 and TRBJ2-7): DVKVTQSSRYLVKRTGEKVFLECVQDMDHENMFWYRQDPGLGLRLIYFSYDVKMKEKGDIPEGYSVSREKKERFSLILESASTNQTSMYLCAGSLGQGSEQYFGPGTRLTVT.

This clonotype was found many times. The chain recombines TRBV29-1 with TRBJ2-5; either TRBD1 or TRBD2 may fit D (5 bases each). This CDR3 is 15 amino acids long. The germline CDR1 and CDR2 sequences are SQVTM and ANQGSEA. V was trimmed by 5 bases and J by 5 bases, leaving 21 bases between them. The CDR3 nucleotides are TGCAGCGTTCCCACTACCGGGACCCCTAGGGAGACCCAGTACTTC. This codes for CSVPTTGTPRETQYF.